These 25 T cell receptor beta chains were sequenced from one sample in a study of technical replicates of blood from a handful of donors. TCRdb's table, derived via immunoSEQ multiplex PCR, lists solely in-frame clones and lacks some. The data contain around 83,000 clones, approximately 91% of them singletons. The sample consisted of T cells isolated from PBMCs. These receptors originate from a human donor in good health. Some clones in this sample may be carry-over from other donors' samples.

The rearrangement uses TRBV5-1 and TRBJ2-5, with 14 bases matching TRBD2. The V gene end was trimmed by 0 bases and the J gene end by 2 bases; junction bases not matched to a gene: 9. The CDR3 covers 19 residues. CDR1 and CDR2 from the germline V gene are SGHRS and YFSETQ. The CDR3 sequence: CASSLGGTSGRSGQETQYF. CDR3 bases: TGCGCCAGCAGCTTGGGGGGGACTAGCGGGAGATCGGGGCAAGAGACCCAGTACTTC.

The genes are TRBV7-9 and TRBJ2-4; TRBD1 agrees at 7 bases. Germline values: CDR1 SEHNR, CDR2 FQNEAQ (reference sequence). The CDR3 totals 15 residues. V shed 2 bases, J shed 3 bases, and the junction held 4 bases outside the gene matches. The CDR3 here is CASSLLRDSKNIQYF. CDR3 DNA sequence: TGTGCCAGCAGCTTACTTAGGGACAGCAAAAACATTCAGTACTTC.

This chain joins TRBV4-1 and TRBJ2-1, with TRBD2 identical over 7 bases. CDR1 is MGHRA, CDR2 YSYEKL, per germline. The CDR3 consists of 16 residues. V shed 0 bases and J 4 bases; nucleotides not matched to a gene: 6. CDR3 DNA sequence: TGCGCCAGCAGCCAAGATTGGCGGGAGAATTACAATGAGCAGTTCTTC. Amino acid sequence: CASSQDWRENYNEQFF.

The count of this clone is one. The gene calls are TRBV30 and TRBJ2-7; 9 nucleotides line up with TRBD2. The CDR3 has 13 amino acids. With V trimmed by 4 bases and J by 4 bases, 5 bases remained unmatched. The germline gives CDR1 GTSNPN, CDR2 SVGIG (reference sequence). The chain's CDR3 is CAWKASGTYEQYF. The CDR3 coding sequence is TGTGCCTGGAAGGCTAGCGGGACTTACGAGCAGTACTTC.

This clone is a singleton in its sample. Other DNA variants within this sample encode the same CDR3. V gene TRBV19 combines with J gene TRBJ2-7, with TRBD1 matching over 8 bases. Germline CDR1 is LNHDA and CDR2 is SQIVND (reference sequence). V shed 3 bases, J shed 3 bases, and the junction held 1 base outside the gene matches. CDR3 length: 13 residues. In DNA, the CDR3 is TGTGCCAGTAGTATCGGACAGGGCTACGAGCAGTACTTC. It encodes CASSIGQGYEQYF.

V gene TRBV9 combines with J gene TRBJ2-7; D gene unclear. Germline CDR1 reads SGDLS; CDR2 reads YYNGEE. The CDR3 sequence is 13 residues long. The V end lost 0 bases, the J end lost 6 bases, and 10 bases lay between the germline ends. The CDR3 DNA sequence: TGTGCCAGCAGCGTAGATGTCCCCGGCGAGCAGTACTTC. It encodes CASSVDVPGEQYF.

The chain employs TRBV7-9 and TRBJ1-1, with D tentatively TRBD1 (6 bases). V lost 7 bases to trimming and J lost 1 base, with 16 bases between them. From germline, CDR1 is SEHNR and CDR2 FQNEAQ (reference sequence). The CDR3 is 15 amino acids. The CDR3 nucleotides are TGTGCCAGCAACCCGTGGGGGGGGCCGAACACTGAAGCTTTCTTT. Protein: CASNPWGGPNTEAFF.

As to this clone: Relative to the germline gene, one junction end is altered; a read error may explain this. This chain connects TRBV5-4 to TRBJ2-1; 13 bases agree with TRBD2. The CDR3 runs to 17 residues. CDR1 and CDR2 from the germline V gene are SGHNT and YYREEE (reference sequence). CDR3: CASSLVGLAGPYDEQFF. The CDR3 DNA follows: TGTGCCAGCAGCTTGGTGGGACTAGCGGGACCCTACGATGAGCAGTTCTTC.

V usage is TRBV2 and J usage is TRBJ1-4; D is unresolved. Trimming cost V 1 base and J 2 bases, with 8 bases left between them. The CDR3 runs 15 residues. CDR1 is SNHLY and CDR2 is FYNNEI in the germline V gene. The CDR3 loop reads CASSEVLSTNEKLFF. CDR3 coding DNA: TGTGCCAGCAGTGAAGTTCTTTCGACTAATGAAAAACTGTTTTTT. The full variable domain, its missing parts supplied by reference TRBV2 and TRBJ1-4, is EPEVTQTPSHQVTQMGQEVILRCVPISNHLYFYWYRQILGQKVEFLVSFYNNEISEKSEIFDDQFSVERPDGSNFTLKIRSTKLEDSAMYFCASSEVLSTNEKLFFGSGTQLSVL.

The chain is built from TRBV30 and TRBJ2-1; TRBD2 agrees at 13 bases. The CDR3 covers 18 residues. Trimming at V came to 7 bases and at J to 0 bases, leaving 12 bases not matched to a gene. The germline V gene encodes CDR1 GTSNPN and CDR2 SVGIG (reference sequence). The CDR3 DNA sequence: TGTGCCTACAATTCCGGGACTAGCGGGATGAGCTCCTACAATGAGCAGTTCTTC. Amino acids: CAYNSGTSGMSSYNEQFF.

The chain has TRBV6-6 and TRBJ1-5; maybe TRBD1 (5 bases). The CDR3 runs 16 residues. Trimming took 2 bases from V and 6 from J, leaving 17 bases between them. Germline V CDR1 and CDR2: MNHNY, SVGAGI (reference sequence). CDR3 sequence: CASSYRRDGVGQPQHF. The CDR3 bases are TGTGCCAGCAGTTACAGGAGGGACGGGGTGGGTCAGCCCCAGCATTTT.

The rearrangement uses TRBV4-3 and TRBJ2-1, with TRBD2 identical over 10 bases. CDR1 and CDR2 (germline): LGHNA, YSLEER. This CDR3 spans 17 amino acids. With V trimmed by 4 bases and J by 8 bases, 14 bases remained unmatched. CDR3 DNA sequence: TGCGCCAGCAGCCTGACTAGCGGGTGGAGTAGAATGCATGAGCAGTTCTTC. This sequence encodes CASSLTSGWSRMHEQFF.

This chain uses TRBV29-1 with TRBJ2-3; a possible D gene is TRBD2 (7 bases). Germline V gene lookup returns CDR1 SQVTM and CDR2 ANQGSEA. CDR3 length: 15 amino acids. Trimming removed 3 bases from V and 4 bases from J, with 17 bases in between. CDR3 sequence (DNA): TGCAGCGTTGAGGGGGGGCGGGGTATGGCAGATACGCAGTATTTT. Its translation: CSVEGGRGMADTQYF.

This sequence joins TRBV30 and TRBJ1-2; TRBD1 matches 8 bases. CDR3 length: 13 amino acids. CDR1 is GTSNPN, CDR2 SVGIG, per germline (reference sequence). The junction had 9 bases not matched to a gene; V was cut back by 5 bases and J by 7 bases. The CDR3 DNA reads TGTGCCTGGGGAAGGGACAGGCCCCGTGGCTACACCTTC. Its translation: CAWGRDRPRGYTF.

This rearrangement joins TRBV6-5 to TRBJ2-1; 10 bases match TRBD2. The germline V gene encodes CDR1 MNHEY and CDR2 SVGAGI. CDR3 size: 15 residues. The V and J ends lost 7 bases and 6 bases, in that order; junction bases with no gene match: 9. CDR3 DNA sequence: TGTGCCAGCACGGATCTAGCGGGAGCGATCAATGAGCAGTTCTTC. This encodes CASTDLAGAINEQFF.

The rearrangement uses TRBV5-4 and TRBJ2-7; possible D gene TRBD2, 6 bases. Germline V CDR1 and CDR2: SGHNT, YYREEE (reference sequence). The length of the CDR3 is 13 residues. Trimming pared 4 bases from V and 0 bases from J, leaving 8 bases between. CDR3 nucleotides: TGTGCCAGCAGCCGGGAGAGCTCCTACGAGCAGTACTTC. It translates to CASSRESSYEQYF.

This rearrangement joins TRBV30 to TRBJ2-1; tentatively, D is TRBD1 (6 bases). Trimming took 2 bases from V and 0 from J, leaving 11 bases between them. This CDR3 contains 15 residues. Germline V gives CDR1 GTSNPN, CDR2 SVGIG (reference sequence). The CDR3 sequence: CAWSPWTDSYNEQFF. The CDR3 DNA reads TGTGCCTGGAGTCCCTGGACAGACTCCTACAATGAGCAGTTCTTC.

CDR3 sequence reads: CSVGSWTSYGYTF. CDR3 coding DNA: TGCAGCGTTGGCTCCTGGACAAGCTATGGCTACACCTTC. The V call is TRBV29-1, the J call TRBJ1-2; D may be TRBD1 (5 bases). Trimming took 4 bases from V and 4 from J, leaving 13 bases between them. The germline gives CDR1 SQVTM, CDR2 ANQGSEA. The CDR3 covers 13 residues. Combining the CDR3 with reference TRBV29-1 and TRBJ1-2 gives the whole variable domain SAVISQKPSRDICQRGTSLTIQCQVDSQVTMMFWYRQQPGQSLTLIATANQGSEATYESGFVIDKFPISRPNLTFSTLTVSNMSPEDSSIYLCSVGSWTSYGYTFGSGTRLTVV.

V is TRBV20-1 and J is TRBJ2-5; possibly TRBD1 for D (6 bases). Trimming stripped 5 bases from V and 4 bases from J, with 8 bases between. Per the germline V gene, CDR1 is DFQATT and CDR2 is SNEGSKA (reference sequence). CDR3 length: 11 residues. The CDR3 spells CSALQGETQYF. CDR3 nucleotides: TGCAGTGCTCTACAGGGAGAGACCCAGTACTTC.

The rearrangement uses TRBV6-1 and TRBJ1-1, with D perhaps TRBD1 (5 bases). The CDR3 is 15 residues long. Germline V gene data show CDR1 as MNHNS and CDR2 as SASEGT. Trimming shortened V by 4 bases and J by 2 bases, and 14 bases separated the two germline ends. In nucleotides, the CDR3 is TGTGCCAGCAGTGTGGTTGGGGGGGATAACACTGAAGCTTTCTTT. Its translation is CASSVVGGDNTEAFF.

V is TRBV28 and J is TRBJ2-1; D is possibly TRBD2 (6 bases). The CDR3 has 18 residues. Trimming removed 3 bases at V and 4 bases at J, with 22 bases between. Germline values: CDR1 MDHEN, CDR2 SYDVKM. The CDR3 loop reads CASSFPKGVGSYYNEQFF. CDR3 coding DNA: TGTGCCAGCAGTTTTCCCAAGGGAGTCGGGAGTTATTACAATGAGCAGTTCTTC.

This clone was observed once. Other DNA sequences of this sample code for an identical CDR3. The V and J genes are TRBV5-1 and TRBJ2-1; 10 bases align to TRBD2. Trimming removed 0 bases from V and 3 bases from J; junction bases left unmatched: 0. CDR1 and CDR2 (germline): SGHRS, YFSETQ. This CDR3 is built from 15 residues. CDR3 amino acids: CASSLGLAGYNEQFF. As DNA, the CDR3 is TGCGCCAGCAGCTTGGGACTAGCGGGCTACAATGAGCAGTTCTTC.

This chain links TRBV15 with TRBJ2-7, with D uncertain. Germline CDR1 LNHNV, CDR2 YYDKDF (reference sequence). Trimming pared 5 bases from V and 6 bases from J, leaving 8 bases between. The CDR3 totals 11 residues. CDR3 DNA: TGTGCCACCAGCGCCCCCGGCGAGCAGTACTTC. Its translation is CATSAPGEQYF.

The V and J genes are TRBV27 and TRBJ2-5; no reliable D call. The V end lost 4 bases, the J end lost 2 bases, and 8 bases lay between the germline ends. This CDR3 is built from 13 residues. Germline-derived CDR1 and CDR2 are MNHEY and SMNVEV (reference sequence). The CDR3 protein is CASSSELQETQYF. In DNA, the CDR3 is TGTGCCAGCAGTTCTGAACTTCAAGAGACCCAGTACTTC.

J is TRBJ2-1 and V is TRBV5-4, with 13 bases identical to TRBD2. Germline loops: CDR1 SGHNT, CDR2 YYREEE (reference sequence). The CDR3 has 16 amino acids. With V trimmed by 0 bases and J by 8 bases, 5 bases remained unmatched. In DNA, the CDR3 is TGTGCCAGCAGCTTGGTTACTAGCGGGAGGGTAGATGAGCAGTTCTTC. Its protein product is CASSLVTSGRVDEQFF.